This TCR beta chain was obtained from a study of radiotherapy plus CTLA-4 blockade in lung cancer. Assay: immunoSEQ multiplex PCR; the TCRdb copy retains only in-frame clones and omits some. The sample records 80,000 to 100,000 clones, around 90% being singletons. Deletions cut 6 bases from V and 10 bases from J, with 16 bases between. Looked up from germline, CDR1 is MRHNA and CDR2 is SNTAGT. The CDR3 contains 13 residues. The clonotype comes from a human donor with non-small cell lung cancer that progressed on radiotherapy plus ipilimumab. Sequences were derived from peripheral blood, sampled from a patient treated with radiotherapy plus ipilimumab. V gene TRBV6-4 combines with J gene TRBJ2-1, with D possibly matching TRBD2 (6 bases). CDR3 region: CASRNTGTSEQFF. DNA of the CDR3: TGTGCCAGCAGAAATACCGGGACTTCAGAGCAGTTCTTC.